Following are 25 T cell receptor beta chains from one sample sequenced in a study of T cells in Graves' hyperthyroidism and ophthalmopathy. Amplification of TCR beta CDR3 regions was performed using RNA transcripts as template. TCR CDR3 regions were first amplified by RT-PCR with HTBI primers. Each CDR3 protein is one row after TCRdb ran MiXCR on the multiplex PCR reads. The data contain around 400,000 distinct CDR3 sequences, roughly 15% of them singletons. Material for sequencing was blood. Receptors were obtained from a woman in her fifties or sixties with Graves' ophthalmopathy.

This clonotype appeared many times. J is TRBJ1-2 and V is TRBV30; weak D call: TRBD1 (5 bases). The CDR3 covers 11 residues. Germline CDR1 reads GTSNPN; CDR2 reads SVGIG (reference sequence). Trimming stripped 5 bases from V and 7 bases from J, with 11 bases between. The CDR3 spells CAWGQGFGYTF. As DNA, the CDR3 is TGTGCCTGGGGGCAGGGCTTTGGCTACACCTTC.

Ten or more counts support this clonotype. The chain is built from TRBV28 and TRBJ2-5; 8 positions agree with TRBD2. V trimming: 2 bases; J trimming: 4 bases; junction bases outside the gene matches: 0. The CDR3 spans 13 residues. CDR1 MDHEN and CDR2 SYDVKM come from the germline V gene. Here the CDR3 reads CASSLSGRETQYF. CDR3 nucleotides: TGTGCCAGCAGTTTAAGCGGGAGAGAGACCCAGTACTTC.

This clonotype has more than one count but fewer than ten. The CDR3 region is CASSLSPPQGYEQYF. The CDR3 region has the DNA TGTGCCAGCAGTTTATCCCCGCCGCAGGGGTACGAGCAGTACTTC. The chain carries TRBV6-1 and TRBJ2-7; D is possibly TRBD1 (6 bases). Germline V gives CDR1 MNHNS, CDR2 SASEGT. The CDR3 has 15 residues. The ends were cut back, 5 bases at V and 4 bases at J, with 18 bases in the middle.

The table lists this clonotype with many counts. This sequence joins TRBV12-3 or TRBV12-4 and TRBJ2-3, with a weak D call TRBD1 (7 bases). The CDR3 is 13 residues long. Trimming left V 7 bases short and J 5 bases short, with 13 bases between. DNA for the CDR3: TGTGCCAGCACCAGGGGGAGGCTAGATACGCAGTATTTT. It yields the protein CASTRGRLDTQYF.

In its sample, this clonotype was seen many times. The V call is TRBV12-3 or TRBV12-4, the J call TRBJ2-1; possibly TRBD2 for D (5 bases). This CDR3 spans 12 amino acids. V gave up 6 bases and J gave up 9 bases, with 12 bases separating them. The CDR3 bases are TGTGCCAGCAGCCCGGGATTATCTGAGCAGTTCTTC. Protein product: CASSPGLSEQFF.

This clonotype appeared many times. The chain has TRBV6-1 and TRBJ1-2; D unresolved. Per the germline V gene, CDR1 is MNHNS and CDR2 is SASEGT. Trimming cost V 6 bases and J 6 bases, with 17 bases left between them. The CDR3 length is 14 residues. CDR3 sequence reads: CASSETLGSDGYTF. CDR3 nucleotide sequence: TGTGCCAGCAGCGAGACCTTAGGCAGCGATGGCTACACCTTC.

This chain connects TRBV9 to TRBJ2-3; D possibly corresponds to TRBD1 (5 bases). Trimming took off 2 bases at V and 14 bases at J, with 18 bases between the two ends. The CDR3 length is 13 residues. The germline V gene has CDR1 SGDLS and CDR2 YYNGEE. The CDR3 is CASSVGREKSLYF. The CDR3, as DNA: TGTGCCAGCAGCGTCGGCAGGGAAAAATCTCTGTATTTT.

The chain recombines TRBV7-6 with TRBJ2-6, with 7 bases lining up with TRBD1. Looked up from germline, CDR1 is SGHVS and CDR2 is FNYEAQ. V dropped 5 bases and J dropped 0; count of bases not matched to a gene: 10. The CDR3 has 18 residues. CDR3 amino acids: CASSNRDRPDSGANVLTF. In DNA form, the CDR3 reads TGTGCCAGCAGCAACCGGGACAGACCCGACTCTGGGGCCAACGTCCTGACTTTC.

This clonotype was found a few times. The V call is TRBV20-1, the J call TRBJ1-5; D gene ambiguous. Trimming took off 0 bases at V and 3 bases at J, with 12 bases between the two ends. The germline V gene encodes CDR1 DFQATT and CDR2 SNEGSKA (reference sequence). CDR3 length: 15 residues. CDR3 amino acids: CSARDISRVNQPQHF. As DNA, the CDR3 is TGCAGTGCTAGAGATATCTCGAGGGTCAATCAGCCCCAGCATTTT.

There are many counts of this clonotype. The CDR3 DNA sequence: TGTGCCAGCTCACGCACTAGCGGGAGGGACAATGAGCAGTTCTTC. Translated, it gives CASSRTSGRDNEQFF. The chain combines TRBV18 with TRBJ2-1, with 13 bases that match TRBD2. The CDR3 spans 15 residues. V gave up 4 bases and J gave up 5 bases; unmatched junction bases: 2. The germline CDR1 and CDR2 sequences are KGHSH and LQKENI.

This clonotype has a count of ten or more. The gene calls are TRBV2 and TRBJ2-1; D possibly corresponds to TRBD1 (5 bases). V lost 4 bases and J lost 5, with 9 bases in between. The CDR3 totals 13 residues. The V gene's germline CDR1 is SNHLY and CDR2 FYNNEI. The CDR3 loop reads CASSGGRHNEQFF. The CDR3 DNA reads as TGTGCCAGCAGTGGGGGCAGACACAATGAGCAGTTCTTC.

This clonotype was seen more than once but under ten times. The V gene is TRBV4-1, the J gene TRBJ2-5; a weak D match, TRBD2 (5 bases). Germline V lookup: CDR1 MGHRA, CDR2 YSYEKL. The germline V and J ends were trimmed by 2 bases and 3 bases, with 10 bases remaining between them. The CDR3 loop spans 14 amino acids. DNA for the CDR3: TGCGCCAGCAGCCAACGGACGCGGGAAGAGACCCAGTACTTC. This sequence encodes CASSQRTREETQYF.

The chain recombines TRBV28 with TRBJ1-2, with D possibly being TRBD1 (6 bases). CDR1 and CDR2 (germline): MDHEN, SYDVKM. V was cut by 2 bases and J by 3 bases, with 13 bases left in between. The CDR3 spans 15 residues. The DNA for the CDR3 is TGTGCCAGCAGTTTACGGGCAGACAGGTACTATGGCTACACCTTC. It specifies CASSLRADRYYGYTF.

This clonotype has just a few counts. V is TRBV3-1 and J is TRBJ2-5; TRBD2 aligns across 9 bases. This CDR3 region has 19 residues. Germline-derived CDR1 and CDR2 are LGHDT and YNNKEL (reference sequence). The J segment lost 3 bases and the V segment lost 1 base, leaving 15 bases of the junction unmatched. CDR3 loop: CASSQGPWGPRTSEETQYF. The CDR3 coding sequence is TGTGCCAGCAGCCAAGGTCCGTGGGGACCTCGGACTAGCGAAGAGACCCAGTACTTC.

The sample holds many counts of this clonotype. The genes are TRBV20-1 and TRBJ2-5, with TRBD1 identical over 10 bases. J was trimmed by 4 bases and V by 5 bases; bases with no gene match: 4. The germline CDR1 and CDR2 sequences are DFQATT and SNEGSKA (reference sequence). The CDR3 totals 13 residues. CDR3 bases: TGCAGTGCTTCCAGGACAGGGGGAGAGACCCAGTACTTC. Translating gives CSASRTGGETQYF.

This clonotype has a count of ten or more. The V call is TRBV20-1, the J call TRBJ2-3, with TRBD2 matching over 9 bases. V trimming: 5 bases; J trimming: 4 bases; junction bases outside the gene matches: 13. Germline V gene sequence: CDR1 DFQATT, CDR2 SNEGSKA (reference sequence). There are 16 residues in the CDR3. The CDR3 loop is CSAAPIAGEGPDTQYF. CDR3 in DNA: TGCAGTGCTGCCCCGATAGCGGGAGAGGGGCCAGATACGCAGTATTTT.

This clonotype was detected ten times or more. CDR3 loop: CASSFGRDRAYEQYF. As DNA, the CDR3 is TGTGCCAGCAGCTTCGGACGGGACAGGGCCTACGAGCAGTACTTC. This chain joins TRBV5-8 and TRBJ2-7; TRBD1 aligns across 9 bases. Trimming at V came to 2 bases and at J to 2 bases, leaving 5 bases not matched to a gene. CDR1 and CDR2 (germline): SGHTS, YDEGEE. This CDR3 contains 15 residues.

Ten or more counts support this clonotype. The chain joins TRBV18 to TRBJ1-1, with a possible D match to TRBD1 (6 bases). Germline-derived CDR1 and CDR2 are KGHSH and LQKENI. Trimming removed 5 bases from V and 4 bases from J, with 11 bases in between. The CDR3 consists of 13 residues. The CDR3 nucleotides are TGTGCCAGCTCATCACAGGGCCCCACTGAAGCTTTCTTT. This sequence encodes CASSSQGPTEAFF.

This clonotype has a handful of counts. This chain joins TRBV19 and TRBJ2-2; D could derive from TRBD1 or TRBD2 (5 bases each). This CDR3 contains 15 residues. Germline V CDR1 and CDR2: LNHDA, SQIVND (reference sequence). The V gene lost 3 bases and the J gene lost 4 bases, with 12 bases spanning the gap. The CDR3 loop reads CASSMRGAGTGELFF. CDR3 nucleotides: TGTGCCAGTAGTATGAGGGGCGCGGGCACCGGGGAGCTGTTTTTT. Using reference TRBV19 and TRBJ2-2 for the parts outside the CDR3, the full variable domain is DGGITQSPKYLFRKEGQNVTLSCEQNLNHDAMYWYRQDPGQGLRLIYYSQIVNDFQKGDIAEGYSVSREKKESFPLTVTSAQKNPTAFYLCASSMRGAGTGELFFGEGSRLTVL.

This clonotype occurred a few times. CDR3 in amino acids: CASSLGRLHNEQFF. CDR3 in DNA: TGTGCCAGCAGTTTAGGTAGGCTTCACAATGAGCAGTTCTTC. The chain is built from TRBV28 and TRBJ2-1; no clear D. V lost 2 bases to trimming and J lost 5 bases, with 10 bases between them. CDR3 size: 14 residues. Looked up from germline, CDR1 is MDHEN and CDR2 is SYDVKM.

The V gene is TRBV28, the J gene TRBJ2-3, with D possibly TRBD1 on 5 matching bases. Trimming removed 3 bases at V and 5 bases at J, with 12 bases between. The CDR3 runs to 14 residues. Germline assignment: CDR1 MDHEN and CDR2 SYDVKM. The CDR3 nucleotides are TGTGCCAGCAGTTTGGTACAGGTCAAAGATACGCAGTATTTT. This gives the protein CASSLVQVKDTQYF.

In this sample, this clonotype turned up many times. V usage is TRBV5-1 and J usage is TRBJ2-1; the D is unclear. Germline CDR1 reads SGHRS; CDR2 reads YFSETQ. V dropped 6 bases and J dropped 0 bases, with 10 bases sitting between them. This CDR3 spans 14 amino acids. This chain's CDR3 is CASNLEHSYNEQFF. CDR3 sequence (DNA): TGCGCCAGCAATTTAGAACACTCCTACAATGAGCAGTTCTTC.

This clonotype was recorded many times. The chain has TRBV3-1 and TRBJ2-3; 11 positions agree with TRBD2. The CDR3 runs to 17 residues. Germline values: CDR1 LGHDT, CDR2 YNNKEL (reference sequence). V lost 1 base and J lost 1; bases outside the gene matches: 4. The CDR3 region is CASSQGELAGGTDTQYF. DNA for the CDR3: TGTGCCAGCAGCCAAGGGGAACTAGCGGGGGGCACAGATACGCAGTATTTT.

This clonotype was recorded at least ten times. The chain joins TRBV5-1 to TRBJ2-7; a possible D gene is TRBD1 (5 bases). CDR3 length: 14 residues. Trimming took 0 bases from V and 2 from J, leaving 9 bases between them. Looked up from germline, CDR1 is SGHRS and CDR2 is YFSETQ. The CDR3 DNA sequence: TGCGCCAGCAGCTTGGAACAGGACCCCTACGAGCAGTACTTC. The encoded protein is CASSLEQDPYEQYF.

The sample holds many counts of this clonotype. This chain connects TRBV24-1 to TRBJ1-1, with D possibly TRBD1 on 5 matching bases. Germline lookup yields CDR1 KGHDR and CDR2 SFDVKD. The CDR3 consists of 15 residues. Trimming removed 3 bases at V and 4 bases at J, with 14 bases between. In DNA form, the CDR3 reads TGTGCCACCAGTGATCACAGGCAGGAGAGCACTGAAGCTTTCTTT. This translates into CATSDHRQESTEAFF.